These 5 T cell receptor beta chains were all obtained from the same sample, sequenced in a study of blood T cell repertoires in COVID-19. Sequencing was performed with immunoSEQ multiplex PCR; in TCRdb, only in-frame clones are kept and a portion is missing. Found here are 170,000 or so clones, 88% of them singletons; the top ten hold about 8.4%. Sequencing used PBMCs or T cells enriched from blood (not recorded which). These receptor sequences come from a young woman who had recovered from COVID-19.

The chain carries TRBV9 and TRBJ2-2; D gene uncertain. The CDR3 is 12 residues long. V was pared by 4 bases and J by 3 bases, with 4 bases between. The germline gives CDR1 SGDLS, CDR2 YYNGEE. CDR3 sequence (DNA): TGTGCCAGCAGCTCTTACACCGGGGAGCTGTTTTTT. Amino acid sequence: CASSSYTGELFF.

This clone appeared a single time. V gene TRBV30 combines with J gene TRBJ1-5; TRBD1 might be the D (6 bases). This CDR3 contains 13 residues. Looked up from germline, CDR1 is GTSNPN and CDR2 is SVGIG (reference sequence). The germline V and J ends were trimmed by 3 bases and 4 bases, with 10 bases remaining between them. The DNA of the CDR3 is TGTGCCTGGAGAGGGGGTACGAATCAGCCCCAGCATTTT. Translated, it gives CAWRGGTNQPQHF.

This rearrangement joins TRBV5-5 to TRBJ2-3; 9 bases match TRBD2. The CDR3 loop spans 15 amino acids. Trimming cost V 4 bases and J 5 bases; bases outside gene matches: 8. Looked up from germline, CDR1 is SGHKS and CDR2 is YYEKEE (reference sequence). This chain's CDR3 is CASSPGLATRDTQYF. CDR3 coding DNA: TGTGCCAGCAGCCCGGGACTAGCAACCAGAGATACGCAGTATTTT.

V gene TRBV7-2 combines with J gene TRBJ2-3; 10 bases line up with TRBD2. The CDR3 loop spans 16 amino acids. After removal of 5 bases from V and 5 bases from J, the junction contained 10 bases not matched to a gene. In germline, CDR1 is SGHTA, CDR2 FQGNSA. CDR3 nucleotide sequence: TGTGCCAGCAGCCCCAAAGCGGGGGGGAATGGAGATACGCAGTATTTT. This translates into CASSPKAGGNGDTQYF. The variable domain in full, completed from reference TRBV7-2 and TRBJ2-3, reads GAGVSQSPSNKVTEKGKDVELRCDPISGHTALYWYRQSLGQGLEFLIYFQGNSAPDKSGLPSDRFSAERTGGSVSTLTIQRTQQEDSAVYLCASSPKAGGNGDTQYFGPGTRLTVL.

The chain uses TRBV18 and TRBJ1-4; D gene ambiguous. The length of the CDR3 is 16 residues. The V gene lost 5 bases and the J gene lost 6 bases, with 19 bases spanning the gap. Germline CDR1 reads KGHSH; CDR2 reads LQKENI. CDR3 in DNA: TGTGCCAGCTCATCCGAACGGGGATCCCGTGATGAAAAACTGTTTTTT. This gives the protein CASSSERGSRDEKLFF.